These 5 T cell receptor beta chains came from one sample sequenced in a study of cytomegalovirus exposure and HLA in healthy donors. A multiplex PCR was run with 60 Vbeta primers and 13 Jbeta primers. Sequencing was performed with immunoSEQ multiplex PCR; in TCRdb, only in-frame clones are kept and a portion is missing. Here the sample spans 120,000 or so clones, about 8.6% being singletons. Sequencing was carried out using PBMCs. The receptors derive from a woman aged 40 to 50 in good health and CMV-seropositive.

This clone was found a few times. J is TRBJ1-4 and V is TRBV6-6, with D unresolved. Trimming took off 0 bases at V and 8 bases at J, with 10 bases between the two ends. The CDR3 consists of 14 residues. Looked up from germline, CDR1 is MNHNY and CDR2 is SVGAGI (reference sequence). The CDR3 DNA is TGTGCCAGCAGTTACTCGAACAGAGGGGAAAAACTGTTTTTT. Translated, it gives CASSYSNRGEKLFF.

This rearrangement joins TRBV19 to TRBJ2-7; D ambiguous. Germline V gene sequence: CDR1 LNHDA, CDR2 SQIVND (reference sequence). V lost 1 base and J 2 bases, leaving 12 bases between the germline ends. The CDR3 length is 15 residues. CDR3 in amino acids: CASSIGTASTYEQYF. The CDR3 coding sequence is TGTGCCAGTAGTATAGGAACAGCATCAACCTACGAGCAGTACTTC.

This clone was detected ten times or more. This chain joins TRBV7-2 and TRBJ1-1; 8 bases line up with TRBD1. Germline loops: CDR1 SGHTA, CDR2 FQGNSA. The CDR3 covers 16 residues. Trimming took 0 bases from V and 1 from J; bases not matched to a gene: 4. DNA of the CDR3: TGTGCCAGCAGCTTAGCGGGGACAGGTGGGAACACTGAAGCTTTCTTT. Translation: CASSLAGTGGNTEAFF. Based on the CDR3 plus reference TRBV7-2 and TRBJ1-1, the full variable domain is GAGVSQSPSNKVTEKGKDVELRCDPISGHTALYWYRQSLGQGLEFLIYFQGNSAPDKSGLPSDRFSAERTGGSVSTLTIQRTQQEDSAVYLCASSLAGTGGNTEAFFGQGTRLTVV.

A few counts support this clone. V usage is TRBV19 and J usage is TRBJ1-2, with D possibly matching TRBD1 (5 bases). The ends were cut back, 5 bases at V and 3 bases at J, with 10 bases in the middle. The CDR3 is 13 amino acids. Per the germline V gene, CDR1 is LNHDA and CDR2 is SQIVND (reference sequence). The CDR3 DNA is TGTGCCAGTAGTCTCGACAGTTACTATGGCTACACCTTC. Amino acid sequence: CASSLDSYYGYTF.

The J gene is TRBJ2-3, the V gene TRBV11-2; 8 positions match TRBD1. Trimming removed 1 base from V and 1 base from J; junction bases left unmatched: 7. The CDR3 is made up of 17 amino acids. Germline V lookup: CDR1 SGHAT, CDR2 FQNNGV. Written as DNA, the CDR3 is TGTGCCAGCAGCTTAGCAGGCAGGACAGGGCGCACAGATACGCAGTATTTT. Translated, it gives CASSLAGRTGRTDTQYF.